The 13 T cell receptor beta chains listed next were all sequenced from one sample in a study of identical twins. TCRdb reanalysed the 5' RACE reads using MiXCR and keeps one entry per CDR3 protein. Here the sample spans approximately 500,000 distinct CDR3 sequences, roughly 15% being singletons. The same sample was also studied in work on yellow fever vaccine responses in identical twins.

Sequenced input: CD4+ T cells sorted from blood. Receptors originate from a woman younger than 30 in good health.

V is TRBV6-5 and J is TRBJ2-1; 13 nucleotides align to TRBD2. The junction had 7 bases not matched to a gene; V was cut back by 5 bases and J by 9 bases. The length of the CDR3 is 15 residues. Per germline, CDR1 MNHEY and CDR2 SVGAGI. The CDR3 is CASSLLAGGRGEQFF. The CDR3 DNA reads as TGTGCCAGCAGTCTACTAGCGGGGGGGCGGGGTGAGCAGTTCTTC.

CDR3 region: CASSLRLDGLSGANVLTF. The CDR3 DNA sequence: TGTGCCAGCAGCTTACGTCTCGACGGCCTCTCTGGGGCCAACGTCCTGACTTTC. The chain is built from TRBV11-1 and TRBJ2-6; D is uncertain. From germline, CDR1 is SGHAT and CDR2 FQDESV (reference sequence). The V end was cut by 2 bases, the J end by 0 bases, with 14 bases between. This CDR3 comprises 18 residues.

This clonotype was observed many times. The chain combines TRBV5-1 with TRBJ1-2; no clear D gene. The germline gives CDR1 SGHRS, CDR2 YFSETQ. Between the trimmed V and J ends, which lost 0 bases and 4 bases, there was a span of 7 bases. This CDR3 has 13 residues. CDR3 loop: CASSLDGSYGYTF. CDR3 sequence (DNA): TGCGCCAGCAGCTTGGACGGCAGCTATGGCTACACCTTC.

The chain's CDR3 is CATSSGGFLAGSSYEQYV. The CDR3 DNA is TGTGCCACCAGCAGCGGAGGTTTTTTAGCGGGGAGCTCCTACGAGCAGTACGTC. This sequence joins TRBV15 and TRBJ2-7, with 8 nucleotides matching TRBD2. With V trimmed by 3 bases and J by 0 bases, 13 bases remained unmatched. The germline V gene encodes CDR1 LNHNV and CDR2 YYDKDF (reference sequence). This CDR3 is 18 amino acids long.

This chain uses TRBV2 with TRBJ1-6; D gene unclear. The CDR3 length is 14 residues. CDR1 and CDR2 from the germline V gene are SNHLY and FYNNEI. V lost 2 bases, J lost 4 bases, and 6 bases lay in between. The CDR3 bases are TGTGCCAGCAGTGAACAGAGATATAATTCACCCCTCCACTTT. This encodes CASSEQRYNSPLHF. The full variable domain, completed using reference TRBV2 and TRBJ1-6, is EPEVTQTPSHQVTQMGQEVILRCVPISNHLYFYWYRQILGQKVEFLVSFYNNEISEKSEIFDDQFSVERPDGSNFTLKIRSTKLEDSAMYFCASSEQRYNSPLHFGNGTRLTVT.

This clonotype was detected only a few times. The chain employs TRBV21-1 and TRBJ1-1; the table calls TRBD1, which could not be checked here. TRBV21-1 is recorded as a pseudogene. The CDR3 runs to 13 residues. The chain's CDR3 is CASPRDRVTEAFF. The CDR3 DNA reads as TGTGCCAGCCCCCGGGACAGGGTAACTGAAGCTTTCTTT.

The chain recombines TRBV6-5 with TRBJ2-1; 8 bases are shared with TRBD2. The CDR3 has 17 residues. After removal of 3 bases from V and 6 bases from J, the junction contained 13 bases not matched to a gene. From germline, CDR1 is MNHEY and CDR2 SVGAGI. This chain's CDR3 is CASSYLTPPGLGNEQFF. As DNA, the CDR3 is TGTGCCAGCAGTTATCTCACACCCCCGGGACTAGGCAATGAGCAGTTCTTC.

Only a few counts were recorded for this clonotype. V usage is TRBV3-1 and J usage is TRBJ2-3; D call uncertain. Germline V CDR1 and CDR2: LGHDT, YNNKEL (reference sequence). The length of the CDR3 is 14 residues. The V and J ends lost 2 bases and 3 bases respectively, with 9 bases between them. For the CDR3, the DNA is TGTGCCAGCAGCCAATCCGGGCGTACAGATACGCAGTATTTT. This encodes CASSQSGRTDTQYF.

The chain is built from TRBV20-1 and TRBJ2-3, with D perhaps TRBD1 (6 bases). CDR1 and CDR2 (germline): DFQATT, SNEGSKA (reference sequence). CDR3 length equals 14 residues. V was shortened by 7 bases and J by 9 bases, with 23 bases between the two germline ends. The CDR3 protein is CSVYQGLPGYTQYF. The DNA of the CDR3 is TGCAGTGTGTATCAGGGGCTCCCGGGGTACACGCAGTATTTT.

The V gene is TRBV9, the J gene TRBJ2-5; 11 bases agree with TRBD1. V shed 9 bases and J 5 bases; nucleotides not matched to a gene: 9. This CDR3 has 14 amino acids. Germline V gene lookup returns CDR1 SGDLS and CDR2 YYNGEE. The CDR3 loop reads CATSRTGGSETQYF. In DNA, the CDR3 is TGTGCCACGTCCCGGACAGGGGGCTCGGAGACCCAGTACTTC. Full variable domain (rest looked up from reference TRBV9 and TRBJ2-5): DSGVTQTPKHLITATGQRVTLRCSPRSGDLSVYWYQQSLDQGLQFLIQYYNGEERAKGNILERFSAQQFPDLHSELNLSSLELGDSALYFCATSRTGGSETQYFGPGTRLLVL.

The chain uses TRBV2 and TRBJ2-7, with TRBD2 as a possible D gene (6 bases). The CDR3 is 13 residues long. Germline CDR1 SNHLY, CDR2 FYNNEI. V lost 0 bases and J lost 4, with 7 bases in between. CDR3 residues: CASSEAEGYEQYF. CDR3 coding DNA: TGTGCCAGCAGTGAAGCGGAGGGGTACGAGCAGTACTTC.

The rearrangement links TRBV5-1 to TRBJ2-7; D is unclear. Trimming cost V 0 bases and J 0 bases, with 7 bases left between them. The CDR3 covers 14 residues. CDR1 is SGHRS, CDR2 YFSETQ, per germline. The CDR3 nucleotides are TGCGCCAGCAGCTTGGACTGGAGCTCCTACGAGCAGTACTTC. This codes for CASSLDWSSYEQYF.

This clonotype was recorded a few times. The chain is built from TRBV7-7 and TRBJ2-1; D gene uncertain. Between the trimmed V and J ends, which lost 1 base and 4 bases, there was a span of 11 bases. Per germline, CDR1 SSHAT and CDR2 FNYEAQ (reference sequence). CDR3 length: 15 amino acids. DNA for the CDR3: TGTGCCAGCAGCTTAGAATGGTCTGGGTACAATGAGCAGTTCTTC. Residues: CASSLEWSGYNEQFF.